These 7 T cell receptor beta chains were all obtained from the same sample, sequenced in a study of T cell responses to AZD1222 COVID-19 vaccine. Assay: immunoSEQ multiplex PCR; the TCRdb copy retains only in-frame clones and omits some. Here the sample spans 95,000 to 150,000 clones, approximately 90% being singletons. This specimen was peripheral blood, taken on day 0 of AZD1222 vaccination. These receptors were obtained from an adult in good health.

This chain joins TRBV5-8 and TRBJ2-7; TRBD1 aligns across 9 bases. Losses at the gene ends were 4 bases for V and 0 bases for J; bases not matched to a gene: 8. Germline CDR1 and CDR2: SGHTS and YDEGEE. The CDR3 is 16 amino acids. CDR3 in amino acids: CASSLGQGRTSYEQYF. In nucleotides, the CDR3 is TGTGCCAGCAGCCTAGGACAGGGGCGTACCTCCTACGAGCAGTACTTC. Looking up the rest from reference TRBV5-8 and TRBJ2-7 gives the full variable domain: EAGVTQSPTHLIKTRGQQATLRCSPISGHTSVYWYQQALGLGLQFLLWYDEGEERNRGNFPPRFSGRQFPNYSSELNVNALELEDSALYLCASSLGQGRTSYEQYFGPGTRLTVT.

The gene calls are TRBV7-8 and TRBJ2-7, with TRBD2 matching over 12 bases. From germline, CDR1 is SGHVS and CDR2 FQNEAQ. This CDR3 is built from 17 residues. The V and J ends lost 5 bases and 4 bases, in that order; junction bases with no gene match: 12. DNA of the CDR3: TGTGCCAGCAGCCATCCGAGGGGACTAGCGGGTTGGTACGAGCAGTACTTC. Its protein is CASSHPRGLAGWYEQYF.

The chain links TRBV28 to TRBJ1-1, with D perhaps matching TRBD1 (5 bases). The V end lost 3 bases, the J end lost 3 bases, and 11 bases lay between the germline ends. Germline V lookup: CDR1 MDHEN, CDR2 SYDVKM. The CDR3 loop spans 14 amino acids. The CDR3 DNA reads TGTGCCAGCAGTTTCGGTGGGACGTACACTGAAGCTTTCTTT. Amino acids: CASSFGGTYTEAFF.

The chain links TRBV7-9 to TRBJ2-3, with D possibly being TRBD2 (5 bases). Trimming took 5 bases from V and 1 from J, leaving 13 bases between them. The germline V gene has CDR1 SEHNR and CDR2 FQNEAQ (reference sequence). The CDR3 runs 15 residues. Here the CDR3 reads CASSPRGSRTDTQYF. The CDR3 DNA reads as TGTGCCAGCAGCCCTCGTGGGAGCCGCACAGATACGCAGTATTTT.

The CDR3 is CASSLIQSSYNSPLHF. CDR3 in DNA: TGTGCCAGCAGCTTGATCCAGAGCTCCTATAATTCACCCCTCCACTTT. The chain uses TRBV5-6 and TRBJ1-6; D gene unclear. The V and J ends lost 1 base and 0 bases respectively, with 8 bases between them. The germline gives CDR1 SGHDT, CDR2 YYEEEE. The CDR3 has 16 residues.

V gene TRBV6-1 combines with J gene TRBJ2-7; 7 nucleotides match TRBD2. The CDR3 loop spans 14 amino acids. Germline CDR1 and CDR2: MNHNS and SASEGT. V lost 2 bases and J lost 5; bases outside the gene matches: 6. CDR3: CASSEKGGIDEQYF. As DNA, the CDR3 is TGTGCCAGCAGTGAAAAGGGAGGGATCGACGAGCAGTACTTC.

The rearrangement joins TRBV7-9 to TRBJ2-6, with 7 bases aligning to TRBD1. This CDR3 is 15 amino acids long. Germline lookup yields CDR1 SEHNR and CDR2 FQNEAQ (reference sequence). V was clipped by 3 bases and J by 4 bases; unmatched bases: 3. CDR3 sequence: CASSLTGFGANVLTF. In nucleotides, the CDR3 is TGTGCCAGCAGCTTGACAGGGTTCGGGGCCAACGTCCTGACTTTC.